This T cell receptor beta chain was captured in a study of blood T cell repertoires in COVID-19. Study at large: COVID-19 samples, acute and convalescent, were from the United States, Italy and Spain. Nucleic acid was either cDNA or gDNA, and it came from T cells, B-cell-depleted T cells, or PBMCs.

From germline, CDR1 is LNHNV and CDR2 YYDKDF (reference sequence). V was clipped by 3 bases and J by 5 bases, with 14 bases between them. There are 14 residues in the CDR3. Authors' data handling: Amplification with reference gene primers provided the estimates of nucleated cell counts. The method was immunoSEQ multiplex PCR; TCRdb's version includes in-frame clones alone and lacks a portion of them. The V and J calls and the clone size are those of that table, but D and trimming were determined from the DNA. The sample records 180,000 or so clones, roughly four fifths being singletons. The sequenced sample consisted of peripheral blood. The chain carries TRBV15 and TRBJ2-7; the D is unclear. The clonotype comes from a human donor with acute or convalescent COVID-19. The donor label of this sample is uncertain. The CDR3: CATSRFQPVDEQYF. The CDR3 region has the DNA TGTGCCACCAGCAGGTTCCAACCGGTGGACGAGCAGTACTTC.